This TCR beta chain was identified during a study of shared clonotypes between healthy human individuals. The overall study: Participating donors consisted of two women and a few men aged 18 to 49. General study results and limits: Across subsets, estimated richness was generally greater for naive than for memory populations.

With regard to this clone: The antigen remains undetermined.

Profiling relied on immunoSEQ multiplex PCR, and the TCRdb table lists in-frame clones only, not all of them. The sample records about 2.3 million clones, more than 80% being singletons. CD4+ cells were split into CD45RA+ naive and CD45RA-negative memory subsets. Sequencing was performed on naive CD4+ T cells from PBMCs. Subset reported: CD45RA+ positively selected. The origin of this receptor is a young man in good health. Some clones in this sample may be carry-over from other donors' samples.

CDR3 sequence: CASRRSGAKNIQYF. The CDR3 coding sequence is TGTGCCAGCAGAAGGTCAGGTGCCAAAAACATTCAGTACTTC. V usage is TRBV27 and J usage is TRBJ2-4, with no clear D. V was trimmed by 6 bases and J by 1 base, leaving 10 bases between them. Germline assignment: CDR1 MNHEY and CDR2 SMNVEV (reference sequence). The CDR3 covers 14 residues.